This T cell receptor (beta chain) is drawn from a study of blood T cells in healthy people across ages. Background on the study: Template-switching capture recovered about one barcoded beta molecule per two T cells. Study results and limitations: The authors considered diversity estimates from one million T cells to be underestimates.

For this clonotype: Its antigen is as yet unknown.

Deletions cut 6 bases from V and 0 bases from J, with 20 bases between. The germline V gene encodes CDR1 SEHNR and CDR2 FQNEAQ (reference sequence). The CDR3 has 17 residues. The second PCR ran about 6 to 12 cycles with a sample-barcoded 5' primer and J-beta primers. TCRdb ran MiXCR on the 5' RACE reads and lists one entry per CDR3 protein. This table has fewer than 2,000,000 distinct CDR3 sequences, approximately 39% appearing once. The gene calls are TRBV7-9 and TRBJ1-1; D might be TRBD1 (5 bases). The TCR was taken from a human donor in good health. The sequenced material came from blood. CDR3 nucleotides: TGTGCCAGCAGACCTCGACAGACGAAGGGTATGAACACTGAAGCTTTCTTT. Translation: CASRPRQTKGMNTEAFF.